One sample yielded the 20 T cell receptor beta chains listed below, sequenced in a study of CD8 T cells in ankylosing spondylitis. TCRdb fed the 5' RACE reads into MiXCR, producing one record per CDR3 protein. The sample lists 30,000 to 45,000 distinct CDR3 sequences, less than 4% seen once, with approximately 3% in the top ten. The sequenced sample was blood, either unsorted or a sorted T cell fraction (not recorded which). Receptors originate from a male donor with ankylosing spondylitis or in good health (not recorded which).

In its sample, this clonotype was seen many times. This rearrangement joins TRBV9 to TRBJ2-5, with 8 bases lining up with TRBD2. The CDR3 extends over 16 amino acids. The germline CDR1 and CDR2 sequences are SGDLS and YYNGEE. With 2 bases clipped from V and 1 base from J, the junction kept 7 bases outside the gene matches. In DNA, the CDR3 is TGTGCCAGCAGCGTTGGGGGGACTAGGCCCCAAGAGACCCAGTACTTC. Residues: CASSVGGTRPQETQYF. The full variable domain, in which reference TRBV9 and TRBJ2-5 provide the parts outside the CDR3, is DSGVTQTPKHLITATGQRVTLRCSPRSGDLSVYWYQQSLDQGLQFLIQYYNGEERAKGNILERFSAQQFPDLHSELNLSSLELGDSALYFCASSVGGTRPQETQYFGPGTRLLVL.

This clonotype was detected a few times. The chain couples TRBV9 to TRBJ1-4, with TRBD1 matching over 7 bases. V lost 0 bases and J lost 6; bases outside the gene matches: 8. Germline CDR1 and CDR2: SGDLS and YYNGEE. This CDR3 comprises 16 residues. The CDR3 DNA reads TGTGCCAGCAGCGTAGCCCCGACAGGGAAAGATGAAAAACTGTTTTTT. It is translated as CASSVAPTGKDEKLFF.

This clonotype has ten or more counts. The chain recombines TRBV9 with TRBJ2-1, with 8 bases that match TRBD2. The CDR3 runs to 15 residues. Trimming at V came to 0 bases and at J to 8 bases, leaving 7 bases not matched to a gene. Germline V gene data show CDR1 as SGDLS and CDR2 as YYNGEE. CDR3 DNA: TGTGCCAGCAGCGTAGCGAGCGGGAGTTTTTATGAGCAGTTCTTC. Encoded protein: CASSVASGSFYEQFF. Supplemented by reference TRBV9 and TRBJ2-1, the full variable domain reads DSGVTQTPKHLITATGQRVTLRCSPRSGDLSVYWYQQSLDQGLQFLIQYYNGEERAKGNILERFSAQQFPDLHSELNLSSLELGDSALYFCASSVASGSFYEQFFGPGTRLTVL.

This clonotype came up many times. The chain is built from TRBV9 and TRBJ1-1; the D gene is possibly TRBD1 (5 bases). The germline CDR1 and CDR2 sequences are SGDLS and YYNGEE. V lost 2 bases, J lost 5 bases, and 10 bases lay in between. The CDR3 totals 13 residues. In DNA, the CDR3 is TGTGCCAGCAGCGTGTCAGGGAGGACTGAAGCTTTCTTT. Protein: CASSVSGRTEAFF.

This clonotype was picked up many times. The chain employs TRBV9 and TRBJ1-6; the D is unclear. V was cut by 0 bases and J by 0 bases, with 4 bases left in between. This CDR3 has 15 amino acids. CDR1 and CDR2 (germline): SGDLS, YYNGEE. As DNA, the CDR3 is TGTGCCAGCAGCGTAGGGGCCTCCTATAATTCACCCCTCCACTTT. This codes for CASSVGASYNSPLHF. Supplemented by reference TRBV9 and TRBJ1-6, the full variable domain reads DSGVTQTPKHLITATGQRVTLRCSPRSGDLSVYWYQQSLDQGLQFLIQYYNGEERAKGNILERFSAQQFPDLHSELNLSSLELGDSALYFCASSVGASYNSPLHFGNGTRLTVT.

This clonotype was detected ten times or more. The V and J genes are TRBV9 and TRBJ2-2; D call uncertain. Germline CDR1 and CDR2: SGDLS and YYNGEE. The CDR3 contains 13 residues. With 4 bases removed from V and 2 bases from J, the gap between germline ends came to 6 bases. The CDR3, as DNA: TGTGCCAGCAGCCTCAGTAACACCGGGGAGCTGTTTTTT. Its protein is CASSLSNTGELFF. Full variable domain (rest looked up from reference TRBV9 and TRBJ2-2): DSGVTQTPKHLITATGQRVTLRCSPRSGDLSVYWYQQSLDQGLQFLIQYYNGEERAKGNILERFSAQQFPDLHSELNLSSLELGDSALYFCASSLSNTGELFFGEGSRLTVL.

This clonotype was seen at least ten times. The chain carries TRBV9 and TRBJ2-4; D might be TRBD1 or TRBD2, each matching 5 bases. With 7 bases removed from V and 0 bases from J, the gap between germline ends came to 14 bases. Germline V gene data show CDR1 as SGDLS and CDR2 as YYNGEE. The CDR3 loop spans 15 amino acids. The CDR3 DNA follows: TGTGCCAGCGGGGGTGCTGGGACAGCCAAAAACATTCAGTACTTC. Protein sequence: CASGGAGTAKNIQYF.

This clonotype was detected ten times or more. The chain recombines TRBV9 with TRBJ2-1; tentative D call: TRBD1 (5 bases). The ends were cut back, 2 bases at V and 2 bases at J, with 14 bases in the middle. The germline V gene encodes CDR1 SGDLS and CDR2 YYNGEE. CDR3 length equals 16 residues. CDR3 amino acids: CASSVGLNWPYNEQFF. The CDR3 DNA reads as TGTGCCAGCAGCGTGGGGCTAAATTGGCCCTACAATGAGCAGTTCTTC.

This clonotype was counted a few times. The rearrangement joins TRBV9 to TRBJ1-4, with D hard to call. CDR1 is SGDLS and CDR2 is YYNGEE in the germline V gene. The CDR3 consists of 14 residues. V was clipped by 4 bases and J by 4 bases, with 11 bases between them. Written as DNA, the CDR3 is TGTGCCAGCAGCACGAGGTCTGGTAATGAAAAACTGTTTTTT. Protein sequence: CASSTRSGNEKLFF.

At least ten counts were recorded for this clonotype. The chain carries TRBV9 and TRBJ2-1; 8 bases fit TRBD2. The V gene's germline CDR1 is SGDLS and CDR2 YYNGEE. The CDR3 runs 19 residues. The V segment lost 0 bases and the J segment 5 bases; nucleotides outside the gene matches: 16. The DNA for the CDR3 is TGTGCCAGCAGCGTAGCGACGGGGGGGCCACCGGGAGGACACAATGAGCAGTTCTTC. Translated: CASSVATGGPPGGHNEQFF.

This clonotype was recorded at least ten times. This chain joins TRBV9 and TRBJ2-5; 8 bases are a match to TRBD2. The CDR3 runs 14 residues. Trimming cost V 0 bases and J 3 bases; bases outside gene matches: 1. From germline, CDR1 is SGDLS and CDR2 YYNGEE. The CDR3 nucleotides are TGTGCCAGCAGCGTAGTCGGGGGGGAAGAGACCCAGTACTTC. Protein product: CASSVVGGEETQYF. Filled out from reference TRBV9 and TRBJ2-5, the complete variable domain reads DSGVTQTPKHLITATGQRVTLRCSPRSGDLSVYWYQQSLDQGLQFLIQYYNGEERAKGNILERFSAQQFPDLHSELNLSSLELGDSALYFCASSVVGGEETQYFGPGTRLLVL.

This clonotype appeared many times. V usage is TRBV9 and J usage is TRBJ2-1; 7 nucleotides line up with TRBD2. The CDR3 contains 15 residues. Germline V gene data show CDR1 as SGDLS and CDR2 as YYNGEE. V lost 4 bases to trimming and J lost 10 bases; unmatched junction nucleotides: 14. The CDR3 loop is CASSLEGGGGTEQFF. The CDR3 DNA reads as TGTGCCAGCAGCTTAGAAGGCGGGGGAGGTACCGAGCAGTTCTTC.

In this sample, this clonotype turned up many times. The rearrangement links TRBV9 to TRBJ2-1; 11 bases are shared with TRBD2. Looked up from germline, CDR1 is SGDLS and CDR2 is YYNGEE. V dropped 6 bases and J dropped 0; count of bases not matched to a gene: 2. This CDR3 is 15 amino acids long. This CDR3 is CASTTSGSSYNEQFF. For the CDR3, the DNA is TGTGCCAGCACCACTAGCGGGAGCTCCTACAATGAGCAGTTCTTC.

This clonotype appeared many times. This chain connects TRBV9 to TRBJ2-1; 8 bases are a match to TRBD2. CDR3 length equals 15 residues. Losses at the gene ends were 0 bases for V and 4 bases for J; bases not matched to a gene: 3. Germline CDR1 is SGDLS and CDR2 is YYNGEE. The CDR3 nucleotides read TGTGCCAGCAGCGTAGCGGCTAGCGGGTACAATGAGCAGTTCTTC. The encoded protein is CASSVAASGYNEQFF.

Ten or more counts support this clonotype. The chain joins TRBV9 to TRBJ2-1; D remains unclear. The germline gives CDR1 SGDLS, CDR2 YYNGEE. The CDR3 covers 14 residues. Deletions cut 0 bases from V and 7 bases from J, with 11 bases between. CDR3 protein: CASSVVPSRNEQFF. CDR3 bases: TGTGCCAGCAGCGTAGTTCCATCTCGGAATGAGCAGTTCTTC.

In this sample, this clonotype turned up many times. The chain has TRBV9 and TRBJ2-1; D unresolved. The germline CDR1 and CDR2 sequences are SGDLS and YYNGEE. Trimming removed 1 base from V and 1 base from J, with 6 bases in between. CDR3 length: 14 residues. The CDR3 coding sequence is TGTGCCAGCAGCGTAATGGGGTCCTACAATGAGCAGTTCTTC. Translation gives CASSVMGSYNEQFF.

This clonotype was detected ten times or more. The DNA of the CDR3 is TGTGCCAGCAGCGTAGGCGGGTTACAAGAGACCCAGTACTTC. Translation: CASSVGGLQETQYF. The chain is built from TRBV9 and TRBJ2-5, with D possibly matching TRBD2 (5 bases). This CDR3 contains 14 residues. Trimming took off 0 bases at V and 2 bases at J, with 8 bases between the two ends. Germline lookup yields CDR1 SGDLS and CDR2 YYNGEE.

In this sample, this clonotype turned up many times. The rearrangement joins TRBV9 to TRBJ1-3; perhaps TRBD1 as D (6 bases). The CDR3 spans 14 residues. Germline-derived CDR1 and CDR2 are SGDLS and YYNGEE. V was pared by 3 bases and J by 2 bases, with 9 bases between. CDR3 protein: CASSEGQAGNTIYF. The CDR3 DNA reads as TGTGCCAGCAGCGAGGGACAAGCTGGAAACACCATATATTTT. The full variable domain, in which reference TRBV9 and TRBJ1-3 provide the parts outside the CDR3, is DSGVTQTPKHLITATGQRVTLRCSPRSGDLSVYWYQQSLDQGLQFLIQYYNGEERAKGNILERFSAQQFPDLHSELNLSSLELGDSALYFCASSEGQAGNTIYFGEGSWLTVV.

The sample holds many counts of this clonotype. V usage is TRBV9 and J usage is TRBJ1-6, with D perhaps matching TRBD1 (5 bases). Germline-derived CDR1 and CDR2 are SGDLS and YYNGEE. Trimming took 0 bases from V and 6 from J, leaving 10 bases between them. The CDR3 covers 15 residues. The CDR3 DNA reads as TGTGCCAGCAGCGTAGGCAGGGCCCGTAATTCACCCCTCCACTTT. Its translation: CASSVGRARNSPLHF.

This clonotype was picked up many times. One end of the junction varies from germline; a read error may be responsible. CDR3 nucleotide sequence: TGTGCCAGCAGCGTAGAGGGGCGCGCCCCGAGGTTC. Amino acid sequence: CASSVEGRAPRF. The chain recombines TRBV9 with TRBJ2-5; maybe TRBD1 (5 bases). This CDR3 region has 12 residues. Germline V gene data show CDR1 as SGDLS and CDR2 as YYNGEE. Together with reference TRBV9 and TRBJ2-5, the CDR3 gives the full variable domain: DSGVTQTPKHLITATGQRVTLRCSPRSGDLSVYWYQQSLDQGLQFLIQYYNGEERAKGNILERFSAQQFPDLHSELNLSSLELGDSALYFCASSVEGRAPRFGPGTRLLVL.